Listed below are T cell receptor beta chains from one sample, sequenced in a study of metastatic and nonmetastatic thyroid tumors. TCRdb re-analyzed the PCR reads through MiXCR. The table has about 53,000 clones, 20% seen once. Sequencing input: blood. These receptors were obtained from a female donor with papillary thyroid cancer or a benign thyroid nodule (not recorded which). Some clones in this sample may be carry-over from other donors' samples. The CDR3 runs from the conserved cysteine through the conserved F or W. The order of the fields is V gene, J gene, D gene, clone size, CDR3 DNA, CDR3 protein. A D gene is named only where the DNA matches it firmly. Size values are once, few and many counts, or a class for expanded clones, and some rows have none.

TRBV27	TRBJ2-1	.	many	TGTGCCAGCAGCCGGGGCCGCGGCAATGAGCAGTTCTTC	CASSRGRGNEQFF
TRBV15	TRBJ2-1	TRBD2	.	TGTGCCACCAGCAGAGGATTATCGGGGGGAAATGAGCAGTTCTTC	CATSRGLSGGNEQFF
TRBV2	TRBJ1-6	.	many	TGTGCCAGCAGCATGGCCCTGAGCTCCTATAATTCACCCCTCCACTTT	CASSMALSSYNSPLHF
TRBV19	TRBJ1-2	.	few	TGTGCCAGTAGTACAGACCCCACGGGCTATGGCTACACCTTC	CASSTDPTGYGYTF
TRBV30	TRBJ1-5	.	.	TGTGCCTGGAGTGTAGCGTTCAATGAGCCCCAGCATTTT	CAWSVAFNEPQHF
TRBV12-3/TRBV12-4	TRBJ2-2	TRBD2	.	TGTGCCAGCAGTTTTTATGCGGGAGTACCCTGTGAGCTGTTTTTT	CASSFYAGVPCELFF
TRBV5-1	TRBJ2-5	TRBD2	many	TGCGCCAGCAGCGTGACCGGGACTAGCGGACAAGAGACCCAGTACTTC	CASSVTGTSGQETQYF
TRBV5-1	TRBJ2-3	.	.	TGCGTCACCTCGCAAGGGGCGAGGACATATACGCAGTATTTT	CVTSQGARTYTQYF
TRBV5-1	TRBJ2-5	.	many	TGCGCCAGCAGCGCCTCTCGACAGGGCCGGGGGGAGACCCAGTACTTC	CASSASRQGRGETQYF
TRBV7-8	TRBJ1-4	.	many	TGTGCCAGCAGCACCCGCAGGGCAACTAATGAAAAACTGTTTTTT	CASSTRRATNEKLFF
TRBV7-9	TRBJ2-3	.	many	TGTGCGGCATGGGGCACAGATACGCAGTATTTT	CAAWGTDTQYF
TRBV6-2/TRBV6-3	TRBJ2-5	.	.	TGTGCCAGCAGCCAATCTAGCGTGAGTACCGAGAACCAGTACTTC	CASSQSSVSTENQYF
TRBV6-1	TRBJ2-1	TRBD2	many	TGTGCCAGCAGCCGGACTAGCGGGGGTCACGGGGAGCAGTTCTTC	CASSRTSGGHGEQFF
TRBV28	TRBJ1-5	.	many	TGTGCCAGCAGTTTAAATCAGGGGCAGCCCCAGCATTTT	CASSLNQGQPQHF
TRBV28	TRBJ2-1	TRBD1	many	TGTGCCAGCAGTTTATTAGGCAGGGGGTCTGACAATGAGCAGTTCTTC	CASSLLGRGSDNEQFF
TRBV12-3/TRBV12-4	TRBJ2-2	TRBD2	many	TGTGCCAGCAGTTTAGGACGTCTCGGGAGGTTCACCGGGGAGCTGTTTTTT	CASSLGRLGRFTGELFF
TRBV5-1	TRBJ2-6	.	many	TGCGCCAGCACAGGGACCTCTGGGGCCAACGTCCTGACTTTC	CASTGTSGANVLTF
TRBV5-1	TRBJ2-1	TRBD2	many	TGCGCCAGCAGCGGCAGACTAGCGGGAGGCTACAATGAGCAGTTCTTC	CASSGRLAGGYNEQFF
TRBV4-2	TRBJ1-5	TRBD1	many	TGTGCCAGCAGCCAAGGGACAGGGGGAGATCAGCCCCAGCATTTT	CASSQGTGGDQPQHF
TRBV6-1	TRBJ2-7	TRBD1	many	TGTGCCAGCAGTGATCTCGACAGGGCCTCCGGGGAGCAGTACTTC	CASSDLDRASGEQYF
TRBV7-3	TRBJ1-5	.	.	TGTGCCAGCAGCTTAAATAGCAATCAGCCCCAGCATTTT	CASSLNSNQPQHF
TRBV2	TRBJ1-1	TRBD1	many	TGTGCCACCAAGCGGAATACAGGGGAGAACACTGAAGCTTTCTTT	CATKRNTGENTEAFF
TRBV11-2	TRBJ2-5	TRBD2	.	TGTGCCAGCAGCGGGAACGTGGGACTAGCGTGGGGTGAGACCCAGTACTTC	CASSGNVGLAWGETQYF
TRBV20-1	TRBJ2-2	.	many	TGCAGTGCACCACATTGGGGGCGGCGGGAGCTGTTTTTT	CSAPHWGRRELFF
TRBV15	TRBJ1-1	.	.	TGTGCCACCAGCAGAGATGCTGGTGGGCGTTTCGAAGCTTTCTTT	CATSRDAGGRFEAFF
TRBV20-1	TRBJ2-7	.	many	TGCAGTGCTAGACGCCCCGGGGGCTCCTACGAGCAGTACTTC	CSARRPGGSYEQYF
TRBV6-1	TRBJ2-7	.	.	TGTGCCACCCCCACGGCAGACCGATACGAGCAGTACTTC	CATPTADRYEQYF
TRBV28	TRBJ2-1	.	many	TGTGCCAGCAGTAGGACAGTTCTTGAGATGTACAATGAGCAGTTCTTC	CASSRTVLEMYNEQFF
TRBV28	TRBJ1-2	TRBD1	many	TGTGCCAGCAGTTCCCCGGGACAGCAAAGCTATGGCTACACCTTC	CASSSPGQQSYGYTF
TRBV12-5	TRBJ1-5	.	few	TGTGCTAGTGGTCTCACCGGGGGGGGGTTTTGTGGCAATCAGCCCCAGCATTTT	CASGLTGGGFCGNQPQHF
TRBV9	TRBJ1-1	.	many	TGTGCCAGCAGTGGACAGTTGAACACTGAAGCTTTCTTT	CASSGQLNTEAFF
TRBV2	TRBJ2-5	.	many	TGTGCCAGCAGCGAGGACTCGGCATGGGAGACCCAGTACTTC	CASSEDSAWETQYF
TRBV19	TRBJ2-7	.	many	TGTGCCAGTAGTCCTCAAGCAGGGGCGGGGTACGAGCAGTACTTC	CASSPQAGAGYEQYF
TRBV6-2/TRBV6-3	TRBJ2-3	TRBD1	.	TGTGCCAGCAGTTATGACAGGGTAACAGATACGCAGTATTTT	CASSYDRVTDTQYF
TRBV12-3/TRBV12-4	TRBJ2-7	.	many	TGTGCCAGCGGCCGAGCAGCGTCGCCTCCGGACGAGCAGTACTTC	CASGRAASPPDEQYF
TRBV20-1	TRBJ1-5	.	many	TGCAGTGGTCGGGCTCACGGCAATCAGCCCCAGCATTTT	CSGRAHGNQPQHF
TRBV10-2	TRBJ1-4	.	.	TGCGCCAGCCTCCCCGGGCCTGTCGGTGAAAAACTGTTTTTT	CASLPGPVGEKLFF
TRBV6-1	TRBJ2-7	.	medium-sized	TGTGCCACCCCCACGGCAGCCCGCTACGAGCAGTACTTC	CATPTAARYEQYF
TRBV28	TRBJ1-1	.	many	TGTGCCAGCAGCCCCTGGCAGCCGGAGAACACTGAAGCTTTCTTT	CASSPWQPENTEAFF
TRBV6-5	TRBJ2-1	TRBD2	many	TGTGCCAGCAGTATCACCTGGACTAGCGGGAGTTACAATGAGCAGTTCTTC	CASSITWTSGSYNEQFF
TRBV20-1	TRBJ2-7	.	many	TGCAGTGCTTCGCCCGGGACGGCTCCGAGGGAGCAGTACTTC	CSASPGTAPREQYF
TRBV4-2	TRBJ2-3	TRBD2	many	TGTGCCAGCAGCCCCCTAGCGGGGTTCACAGATACGCAGTATTTT	CASSPLAGFTDTQYF
TRBV25-1	TRBJ2-1	.	many	TGTGCCAGCAGTGGCCCTTTGAGAGCAGGGGACTACAATGAGCAGTTCTTC	CASSGPLRAGDYNEQFF
TRBV2	TRBJ1-5	.	.	TGTGCCAGTAGTGAGGGCGGAGGGTCCCTATATCAGCCCCAGCATTTT	CASSEGGGSLYQPQHF
TRBV18	TRBJ2-1	TRBD2	many	TGTGCCAGCTCACCTAGCGGGGTCTCCTACAATGAGCAGTTCTTC	CASSPSGVSYNEQFF
TRBV28	TRBJ2-1	.	many	TGTGCCAGCTCCGCCCCCCAGACCCATGAGCAGTTCTTC	CASSAPQTHEQFF
TRBV7-9	TRBJ1-1	.	many	TGTGCCAGCAGCCCCGGGGGTGCGAGAGCTGAAGCTTTCTTT	CASSPGGARAEAFF
TRBV11-2	TRBJ2-5	TRBD2	once	TGTGCCAGCAGCCCTCCTATGAAGACTAGCATAGAGACCCAGTACTTC	CASSPPMKTSIETQYF
TRBV28	TRBJ1-4	.	many	TGTGCCAGCAGTTTACTGAGTCCCCAAAAACTGTTTTTT	CASSLLSPQKLFF